This T cell receptor (beta chain) was sequenced in a study of blood T cell repertoires in COVID-19. Clones were sequenced by immunoSEQ multiplex PCR, and TCRdb holds only the in-frame ones, with some missing. There are under 200,000 clones in the sample; 70% to 90% occur only once, and around 23% lies in the top ten. A single count supports this clone. V was clipped by 0 bases and J by 9 bases, with 12 bases between them. The CDR3 has 15 residues. Germline V gene lookup returns CDR1 MGHRA and CDR2 YSYEKL. The source of this sequence is a woman aged 40 to 55 in a cohort exposed to, infected with or recovered from COVID-19 (not recorded which). The sequenced material came from PBMCs or T cells enriched from blood (not recorded which). V gene TRBV4-1 combines with J gene TRBJ1-6; D uncertain. In DNA form, the CDR3 reads TGCGCCAGCAGCCAAGAGTGGGCAATGGGTTCACCCCTCCACTTT. As protein: CASSQEWAMGSPLHF.